A selection of T cell receptor beta chains follows, all from one sample in a study of cytomegalovirus exposure and HLA in healthy donors. Sequenced by immunoSEQ multiplex PCR; TCRdb stores in-frame clones only, minus some. This table has under 200,000 clones, approximately 83% appearing once. Sequencing was performed on PBMCs. All receptors come from a man younger than 35 in good health and CMV-seropositive. CDR3s include the opening cysteine and the closing phenylalanine or tryptophan. The D gene is left open where the match is weak. The size entry is marked missing in some rows and otherwise reads once, few, many or a size class.

J gene | clone size | D gene | V gene | CDR3 DNA | CDR3 protein
TRBJ2-7 | NA | NA | TRBV7-8 | TGTGCCAGCAGCTTAGGCGGCAGCACCTACGAGCAGTACTTC | CASSLGGSTYEQYF
TRBJ2-1 | once | NA | TRBV30 | TGTGCCTGGAGTTTCAAGCATGAGCAGTTCTTC | CAWSFKHEQFF
TRBJ2-3 | NA | TRBD1 | TRBV30 | TGTGCCTGGAGTGGACAGGGTCCCACGCAGTATTTT | CAWSGQGPTQYF
TRBJ1-6 | NA | NA | TRBV7-2 | TGTGCCAGCAGCACCGAAAGACTGGGGGGTTCACCCCTCCACTTT | CASSTERLGGSPLHF
TRBJ1-4 | NA | NA | TRBV11-2 | TGTGCCAGCAGCTTACAGGAATTTAGGGAAAAACTGTTTTTT | CASSLQEFREKLFF
TRBJ2-1 | NA | TRBD2 | TRBV28 | TGTGCCAGCAGTTTAACAGCGGGGGCGGTAGGGGAGCAGTTCTTC | CASSLTAGAVGEQFF
TRBJ2-4 | NA | NA | TRBV27 | TGTGCCAGCGGCACATCCGCCCTAGCCAAAAACATTCAGTACTTC | CASGTSALAKNIQYF
TRBJ1-2 | NA | TRBD1 | TRBV6-6 | TGTGCCAGTTGGGACAGGGCGGATGGCTACACCTTC | CASWDRADGYTF
TRBJ2-3 | NA | NA | TRBV15 | TGTGCCACCAGCAGCGACAGTACATTTAGCACAGATACGCAGTATTTT | CATSSDSTFSTDTQYF
TRBJ2-5 | NA | TRBD1 | TRBV10-3 | TGTGCCATCAAAGCAACAGGGGCCGAGACCCAGTACTTC | CAIKATGAETQYF
TRBJ2-7 | NA | TRBD1 | TRBV15 | TGTGCCACCGCTAGAAATACAGGGGAGTCCAACGAGCAGTACTTC | CATARNTGESNEQYF
TRBJ2-7 | NA | TRBD1 | TRBV18 | TGTGCCAGCTCACTTGACAGGGATCTTTGGGAAGAGCAGTACTTC | CASSLDRDLWEEQYF
TRBJ2-1 | NA | NA | TRBV19 | TGTGCCAGTAGCATGTACTCCAAATCCTACAATGAGCAGTTCTTC | CASSMYSKSYNEQFF
TRBJ2-5 | NA | NA | TRBV4-1 | TGCGCCAGCAGCCAAACAGGGCCGCCCCAAGAGACCCAGTACTTC | CASSQTGPPQETQYF
TRBJ2-7 | once | NA | TRBV19 | TGTGCCAGTAGTCCGTGGGGGCTGACCCACGAGCAGTACTTC | CASSPWGLTHEQYF
TRBJ2-7 | NA | NA | TRBV7-9 | TGTGCCAGCACGGAGCTCAACGAGCAGTACTTC | CASTELNEQYF
TRBJ1-5 | NA | NA | TRBV11-1 | TGTGCCAGCAGCCGGGCAGGGAACAATCAGCCCCAGCATTTT | CASSRAGNNQPQHF
TRBJ2-1 | once | TRBD2 | TRBV6-5 | TGTGCCACCGGGGGTTCCGGGGGGGCGCTTGAGCAGTTCTTC | CATGGSGGALEQFF
TRBJ1-2 | NA | NA | TRBV7-9 | TGTGCCAGCAGCGCCATCCGAGGCACCTTGGACTATGGCTACACCTTC | CASSAIRGTLDYGYTF
TRBJ1-2 | NA | TRBD1 | TRBV10-3 | TGTGCCATCAGGGCGGACAGGGGGCTTAAGGGCTACACCTTC | CAIRADRGLKGYTF
TRBJ2-5 | NA | NA | TRBV11-3 | TGTGCCAGCAGCTTACAGGGGTTGGAGACCCAGTACTTC | CASSLQGLETQYF
TRBJ1-1 | NA | NA | TRBV6-5 | TGTGCCAGCAGTTTCACCCCCACCGACGGGGGGGGAGCTTTCTTT | CASSFTPTDGGGAFF
TRBJ2-2 | NA | NA | TRBV9 | TGTGCCAGCAGCGTAGGCAGAATCCCCGGGGAGCTGTTTTTT | CASSVGRIPGELFF
TRBJ1-4 | once | TRBD1 | TRBV7-9 | TGTGCCAGCAGTCCCGGGACAGATAATGAAAAACTGTTTTTT | CASSPGTDNEKLFF
TRBJ2-5 | NA | TRBD2 | TRBV2 | TGTGCCAGCAGACCCCCCACTAGCGGGGGGGAAGAGACCCAGTACTTC | CASRPPTSGGEETQYF
TRBJ2-5 | NA | TRBD2 | TRBV20-1 | TGCAGTGCTAGAGATCCTAGCGGGACGTACTTC | CSARDPSGTYF
TRBJ2-5 | NA | NA | TRBV9 | TGTGCCAGCAGCGTAGAATACAGAACCCAAGAGACCCAGTACTTC | CASSVEYRTQETQYF
TRBJ1-1 | NA | TRBD1 | TRBV9 | TGTGCCAGCACCACCAGGGGGCGGGGAGCTTTCTTT | CASTTRGRGAFF
TRBJ1-2 | few | NA | TRBV21-1 | TGTGCCAGCAGCAAGATGGGAGCTAACTATGGCTACACCTTC | CASSKMGANYGYTF
TRBJ2-7 | NA | TRBD2 | TRBV5-5 | TGTGCCAGCAGCTTGGGACTAGCCCCCTACGAGCAGTACTTC | CASSLGLAPYEQYF
TRBJ2-7 | NA | TRBD2 | TRBV5-6 | TGTGCCAGCAGCTTGGGTTATGGCGGGGGGGCGTCCTACGAGCAGTACTTC | CASSLGYGGGASYEQYF
TRBJ2-3 | NA | NA | TRBV30 | TGTGCCTGGAGTGGCGGGATTAATCCAGATACGCAGTATTTT | CAWSGGINPDTQYF
TRBJ1-2 | NA | NA | TRBV19 | TGTGCCAGTAGTATAGTGGGCACCTATGGCTACACCTTC | CASSIVGTYGYTF
TRBJ2-3 | NA | NA | TRBV4-2 | TGTGCCAGCAGCCAGGCACGCACAGATACGCAGTATTTT | CASSQARTDTQYF
TRBJ2-3 | NA | TRBD2 | TRBV7-3 | TGTGCCAGCAGCTTAACGGTGGCAGCGGGGGCAGATACGCAGTATTTT | CASSLTVAAGADTQYF
TRBJ2-1 | NA | TRBD2 | TRBV6-5 | TGTGCCAGCAGTCCAACCTGGGACGGGAGGAATGAGCAGTTCTTC | CASSPTWDGRNEQFF